Sequencing of this T cell receptor (beta chain) was carried out in a study of Ad26.COV2.S vaccination and SARS-CoV-2 variants (dated by TCRdb to about 2021). Some background on the complete study: Vaccine-arm donors came from COV1001, a multicentre, randomized, double-blind, placebo-controlled phase I-IIa trial of Ad26.COV2.S in healthy adults. Ad26.COV2.S was given intramuscularly at 5x10^10 or 1x10^11 viral particles, as a single shot or as two shots 56 days apart. The specificity and breadth of SARS-CoV-2-reactive T cell receptors after Ad26.COV2.S vaccination were assessed by TCRbeta repertoire sequencing. The TCR-sequenced set comprised about 32 samples: roughly 19 Ad26.COV2.S vaccine recipients, 5 placebo recipients and 8 SARS-CoV-2 convalescent individuals. Participants in the trial were split at random into five groups of five each, receiving low-dose or high-dose Ad26.COV2.S once or twice, or else placebo on both occasions. Blinding of investigators to trial group allocation was maintained during experiments and outcome assessment. Overall study outcomes, separate from this receptor: After vaccination, spike-specific CD8+ and CD4+ T cell responses were reported to show substantial breadth. It was noted by the authors that total T cell responses may have been underestimated by the TCR breadth and depth analyses. Spike-specific TCR breadth was higher in Ad26.COV2.S recipients than in placebo recipients (P = 0.0014). Vaccine and placebo recipients had comparable non-spike TCR breadth, which fits with the vaccine containing only spike. The study lacked the statistical power to compare responses across vaccine doses or regimens.

Cut back by 5 bases and 5 bases, the V and J ends lie 9 bases apart. The germline V gene yields SNHLY for CDR1 and FYNNEI for CDR2. From the cysteine through the phenylalanine, the CDR3 covers 12 amino acids. CDR3 DNA is the only sequence kept; it has 36 bases, read in frame from the first base. About this clone itself: Its antigen specificity is not known. Base qualities are missing; no much larger clone stands one base away.

The immunoSEQ Assay was the method used to sequence TCRbeta CDR3 regions. After extraction, genomic DNA underwent amplification by bias-controlled multiplex PCR, followed by high-throughput sequencing. Per the authors' processing: Collapsing and filtering of sequences were performed to quantify the absolute abundance of each unique TCRbeta CDR3 region. T cell fraction was estimated by normalizing TCRbeta template counts to usable DNA, with usable DNA measured through amplification of reference genes found in all nucleated cells. Repertoire TCRs were annotated as SARS-CoV-2-specific when V gene, CDR3 amino acid sequence and J gene were exactly matched to a known reactive TCR set. The reference SARS-CoV-2 TCR set was derived from MIRA and filtered for enrichment in COVID-19-positive ImmuneCODE repertoires, a step that removed public or cross-reactive TCRs. Using the MIRA antigens, annotated TCRs were further analysed by specific ORF or by position within an ORF. Breadth was defined as the number of annotated unique rearrangements divided by the total number of unique productive rearrangements, and depth was defined as the summed frequency of the annotated unique rearrangements. TCR breadth was compared between groups using two-sided Wilcoxon rank-sum tests. TCRdb carries this immuneACCESS record with in-frame sequences only. Its versions omit some clonotypes, under half of them owing to an unresolved V gene in the studies checked, with the rest unexplained. V and J calls plus clone size are reproduced from that table; the DNA served to infer D and trimming. This sample lists about 390,000 clones; 80% to 95% were detected once. Around 1.7% of the sample is held by the ten biggest clonotypes.

In the paper's terms, the treatment or condition label means: around 19 received Ad26.COV2.S at low or high dose, single or two shots; about 5 received placebo; per-sample allocation not given. Repertoires of vaccine and placebo recipients were sequenced from samples collected on day 63 after the first injection. Cohort 1b enrolled around 24 adults aged 18-55 years at a single site in Boston, USA, between 29 July and 7 August 2020. Ad26.COV2.S consisted of a replication-incompetent adenovirus type 26 vector by which a prefusion-stabilized SARS-CoV-2 spike protein from the original Wuhan strain was expressed.

The chain is assembled from TRBV2 and TRBJ1-1; the D gene is not confidently resolved. Here the sequenced sample was peripheral blood, taken in a trial of Ad26.COV2.S vaccine versus placebo. The receptor's source is a person between 18 and 65 years old who received the Ad26.COV2.S COVID-19 vaccine or a placebo. The CDR3 region has the sequence CASSQAGTEAFF. The DNA sequence reads TGTGCCAGCAGTCAGGCGGGGACTGAAGCTTTCTTT.